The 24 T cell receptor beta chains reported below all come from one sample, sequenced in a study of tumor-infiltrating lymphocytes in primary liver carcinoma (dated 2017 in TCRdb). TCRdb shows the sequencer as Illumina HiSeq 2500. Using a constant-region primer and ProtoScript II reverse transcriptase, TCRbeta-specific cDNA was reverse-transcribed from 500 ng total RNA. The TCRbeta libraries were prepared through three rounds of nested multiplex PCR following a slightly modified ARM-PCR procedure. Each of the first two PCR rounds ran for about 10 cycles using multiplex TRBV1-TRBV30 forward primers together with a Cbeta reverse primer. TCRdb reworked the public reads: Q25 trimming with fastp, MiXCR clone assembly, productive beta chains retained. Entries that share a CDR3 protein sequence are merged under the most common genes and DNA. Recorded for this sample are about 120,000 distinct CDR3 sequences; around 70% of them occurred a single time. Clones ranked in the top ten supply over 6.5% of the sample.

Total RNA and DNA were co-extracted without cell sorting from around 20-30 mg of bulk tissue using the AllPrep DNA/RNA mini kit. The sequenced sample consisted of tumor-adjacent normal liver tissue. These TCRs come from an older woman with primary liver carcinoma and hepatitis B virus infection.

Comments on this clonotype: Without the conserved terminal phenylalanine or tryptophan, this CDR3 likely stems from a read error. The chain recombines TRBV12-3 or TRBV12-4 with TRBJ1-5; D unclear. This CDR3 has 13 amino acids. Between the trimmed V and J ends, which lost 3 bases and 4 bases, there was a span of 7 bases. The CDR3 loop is CASSFVGNQPQHY. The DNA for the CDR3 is TGTGCCAGCAGTTTTGTAGGAAATCAGCCCCAGCATTAT.

The CDR3 sequence is CASSLGRVSTGELFF. The CDR3 DNA follows: TGCGCCAGCAGCTTAGGGCGGGTGAGCACTGGGGAGCTGTTTTTT. The rearrangement joins TRBV5-1 to TRBJ2-2; maybe TRBD2 (5 bases). The V end was cut by 2 bases, the J end by 8 bases, with 16 bases between. CDR1 and CDR2 (germline): SGHRS, YFSETQ. The CDR3 is made up of 15 amino acids.

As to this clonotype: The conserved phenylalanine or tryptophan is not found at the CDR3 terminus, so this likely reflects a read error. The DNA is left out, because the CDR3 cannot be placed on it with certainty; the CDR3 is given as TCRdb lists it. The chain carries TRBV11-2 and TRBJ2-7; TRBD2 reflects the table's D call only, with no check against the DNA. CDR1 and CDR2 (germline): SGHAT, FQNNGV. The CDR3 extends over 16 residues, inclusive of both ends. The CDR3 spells CASSLLAGAKAYEQYY.

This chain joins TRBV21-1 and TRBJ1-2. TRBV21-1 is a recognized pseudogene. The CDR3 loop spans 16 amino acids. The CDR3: CASSKEGGRGGYGYTF. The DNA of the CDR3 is TGTGCCAGCAGCAAAGAGGGGGGGAGGGGCGGATATGGCTACACCTTC.

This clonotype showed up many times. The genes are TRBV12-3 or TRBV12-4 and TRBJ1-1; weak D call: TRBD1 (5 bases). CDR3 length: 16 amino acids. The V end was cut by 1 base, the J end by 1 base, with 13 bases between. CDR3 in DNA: TGTGCCAGCAGTTTAGGGCAGACAGTACGGAACACTGAAGCTTTCTTT. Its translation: CASSLGQTVRNTEAFF.

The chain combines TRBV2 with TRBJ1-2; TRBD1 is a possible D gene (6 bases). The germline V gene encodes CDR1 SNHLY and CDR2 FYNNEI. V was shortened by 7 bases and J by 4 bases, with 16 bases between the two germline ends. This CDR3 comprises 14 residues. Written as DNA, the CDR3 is TGTGCCAGCAAAGTTTCAGGGGCAAGCTATGGCTACACCTTC. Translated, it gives CASKVSGASYGYTF.

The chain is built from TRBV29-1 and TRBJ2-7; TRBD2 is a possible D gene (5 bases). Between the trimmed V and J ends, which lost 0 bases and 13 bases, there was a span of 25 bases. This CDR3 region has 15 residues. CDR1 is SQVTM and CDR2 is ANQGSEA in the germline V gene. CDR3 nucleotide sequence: TGCAGCGTTGAAGACAGGAGGCCCCCATTCTACGAGAAATACTTC. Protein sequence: CSVEDRRPPFYEKYF.

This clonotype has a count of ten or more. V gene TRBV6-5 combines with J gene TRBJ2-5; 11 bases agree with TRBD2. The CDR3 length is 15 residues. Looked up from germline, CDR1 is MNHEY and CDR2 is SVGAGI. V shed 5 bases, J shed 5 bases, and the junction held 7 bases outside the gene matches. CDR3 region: CASSLTPSGRETQYF. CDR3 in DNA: TGTGCCAGCAGTCTCACCCCTAGCGGGAGGGAGACCCAGTACTTC.

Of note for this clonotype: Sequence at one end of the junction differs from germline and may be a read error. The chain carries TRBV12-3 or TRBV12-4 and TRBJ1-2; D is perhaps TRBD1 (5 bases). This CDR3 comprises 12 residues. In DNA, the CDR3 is TGTGCCAGCAGTTTGGAGAGGGGTGGCTACGCCTTC. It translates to CASSLERGGYAF.

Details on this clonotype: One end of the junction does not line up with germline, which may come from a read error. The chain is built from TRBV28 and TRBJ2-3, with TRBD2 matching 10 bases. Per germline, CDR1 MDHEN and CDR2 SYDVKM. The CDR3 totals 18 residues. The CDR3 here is CASSLSGVAGGPPDMQYF. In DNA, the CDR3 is TGTGCCAGCAGTTTATCCGGAGTAGCGGGAGGCCCCCCAGATATGCAGTATTTT.

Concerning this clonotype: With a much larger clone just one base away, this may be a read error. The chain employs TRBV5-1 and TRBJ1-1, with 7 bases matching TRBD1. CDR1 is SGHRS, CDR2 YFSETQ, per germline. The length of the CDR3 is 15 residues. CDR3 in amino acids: CVSSLTGQQYTEAFF. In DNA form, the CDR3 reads TGCGTCAGCAGCTTGACGGGACAGCAATACACTGAAGCTTTCTTT.

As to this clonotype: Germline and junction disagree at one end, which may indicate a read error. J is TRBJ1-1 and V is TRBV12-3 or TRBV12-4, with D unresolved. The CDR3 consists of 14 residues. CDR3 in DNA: TGTGCCAGCAAACCCTCACGGTTCAGGACTGGAGCTTTCTTT. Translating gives CASKPSRFRTGAFF.

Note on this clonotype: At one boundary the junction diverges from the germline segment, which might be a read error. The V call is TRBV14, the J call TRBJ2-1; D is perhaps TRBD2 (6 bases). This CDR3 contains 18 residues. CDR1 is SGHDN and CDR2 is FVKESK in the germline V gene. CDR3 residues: CASNQATMRGLSCNEQFF. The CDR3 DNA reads TGTGCCAGCAACCAAGCCACCATGCGGGGCCTATCCTGCAATGAGCAGTTCTTC.

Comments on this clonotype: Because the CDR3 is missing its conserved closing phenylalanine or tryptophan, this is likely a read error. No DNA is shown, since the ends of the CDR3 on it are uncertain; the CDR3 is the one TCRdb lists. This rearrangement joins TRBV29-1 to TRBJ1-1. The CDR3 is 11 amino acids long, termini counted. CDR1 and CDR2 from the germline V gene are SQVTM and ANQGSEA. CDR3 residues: CSVVVGTEALL.

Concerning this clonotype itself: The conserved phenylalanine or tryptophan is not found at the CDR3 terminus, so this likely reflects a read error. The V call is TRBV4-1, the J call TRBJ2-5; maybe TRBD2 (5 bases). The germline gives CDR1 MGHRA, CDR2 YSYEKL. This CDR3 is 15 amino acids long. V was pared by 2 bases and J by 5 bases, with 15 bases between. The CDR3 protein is CASSQHGTVAETQYL. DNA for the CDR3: TGCGCCAGCAGCCAACACGGAACGGTAGCGGAGACCCAGTACTTA.

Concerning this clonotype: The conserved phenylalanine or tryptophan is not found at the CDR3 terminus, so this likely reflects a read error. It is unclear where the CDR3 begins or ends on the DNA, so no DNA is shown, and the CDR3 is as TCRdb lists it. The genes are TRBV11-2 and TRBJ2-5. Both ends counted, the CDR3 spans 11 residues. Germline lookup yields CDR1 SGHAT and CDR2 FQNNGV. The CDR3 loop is CASNLLETQYL.

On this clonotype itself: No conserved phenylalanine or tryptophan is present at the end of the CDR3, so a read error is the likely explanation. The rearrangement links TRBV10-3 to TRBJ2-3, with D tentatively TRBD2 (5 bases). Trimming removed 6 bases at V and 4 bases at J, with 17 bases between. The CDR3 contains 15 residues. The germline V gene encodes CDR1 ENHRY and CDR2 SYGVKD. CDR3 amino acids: CAIRSTTRESDTQYI. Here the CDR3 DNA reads TGTGCCATCAGATCAACTACGAGGGAATCAGATACGCAGTATATT.

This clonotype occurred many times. The CDR3 DNA reads TGTGCCAGCAGTTTGGTATCGTCTAGCACCTCCGGAGGGGAGCAGTTCTTC. It translates to CASSLVSSSTSGGEQFF. This rearrangement joins TRBV12-3 or TRBV12-4 to TRBJ2-1, with D possibly TRBD2 on 6 matching bases. CDR3 length equals 17 residues. V was cut by 3 bases and J by 10 bases, with 25 bases left in between.

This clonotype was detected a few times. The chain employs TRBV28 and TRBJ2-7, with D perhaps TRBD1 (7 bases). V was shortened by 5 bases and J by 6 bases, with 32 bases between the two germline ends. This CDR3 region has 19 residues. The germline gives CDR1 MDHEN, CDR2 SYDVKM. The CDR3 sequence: CASSPRQGKTPGSSTEQYF. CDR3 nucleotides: TGTGCCAGCAGTCCCCGACAGGGAAAGACTCCCGGGAGCTCGACCGAGCAGTACTTC.

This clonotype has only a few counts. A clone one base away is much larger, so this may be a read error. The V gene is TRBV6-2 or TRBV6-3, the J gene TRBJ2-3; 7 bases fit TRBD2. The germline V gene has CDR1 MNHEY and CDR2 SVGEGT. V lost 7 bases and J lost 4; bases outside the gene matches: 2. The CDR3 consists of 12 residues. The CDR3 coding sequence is TGTGCCAGCACGGGAGGTTCAGATACGCAGTATTTT. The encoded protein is CASTGGSDTQYF.

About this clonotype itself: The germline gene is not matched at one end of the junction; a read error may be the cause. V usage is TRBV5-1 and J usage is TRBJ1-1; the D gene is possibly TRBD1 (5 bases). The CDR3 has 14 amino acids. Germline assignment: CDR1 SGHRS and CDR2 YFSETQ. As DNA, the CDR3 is TGCGCCAGCAGCTTGGCATCAGGGAACACTGAAGCTCTCTTT. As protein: CASSLASGNTEALF. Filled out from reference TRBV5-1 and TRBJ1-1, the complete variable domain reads KAGVTQTPRYLIKTRGQQVTLSCSPISGHRSVSWYQQTPGQGLQFLFEYFSETQRNKGNFPGRFSGRQFSNSRSEMNVSTLELGDSALYLCASSLASGNTEALFGQGTRLTVV.

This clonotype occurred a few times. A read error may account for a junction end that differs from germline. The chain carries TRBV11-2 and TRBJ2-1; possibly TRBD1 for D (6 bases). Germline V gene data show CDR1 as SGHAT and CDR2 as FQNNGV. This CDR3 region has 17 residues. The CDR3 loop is CANSLDQQGIVYNGRFF. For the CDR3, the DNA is TGTGCCAACAGCTTAGATCAACAGGGTATAGTCTACAATGGGCGGTTCTTC.

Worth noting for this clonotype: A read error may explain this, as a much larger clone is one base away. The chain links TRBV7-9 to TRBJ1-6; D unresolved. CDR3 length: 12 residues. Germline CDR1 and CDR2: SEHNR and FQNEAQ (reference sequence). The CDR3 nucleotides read TGTGCCAGCGGCTTCGGGGATTCACACCTCCACTTT. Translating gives CASGFGDSHLHF.

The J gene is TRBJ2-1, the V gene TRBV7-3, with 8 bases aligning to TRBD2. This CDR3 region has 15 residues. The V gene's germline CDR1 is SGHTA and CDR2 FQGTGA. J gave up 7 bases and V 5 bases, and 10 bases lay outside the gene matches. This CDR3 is CASSPLSSGVNEQFF. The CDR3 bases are TGTGCCAGCAGCCCCCTGAGTAGCGGGGTTAATGAGCAGTTCTTC.